Listed below are T cell receptor beta chains from one sample, sequenced in a study of blood T cell repertoires in COVID-19. Only in-frame clones appear in the TCRdb table, and some are missing; sequencing was by immunoSEQ multiplex PCR. This table has about 500,000 clones, nearly 90% appearing once. Sequenced: peripheral blood. These receptors originate from a man younger than 30 with COVID-19, enrolled during active disease. Both conserved end residues are part of each CDR3. The D gene is left open where the match is weak. The size of a clone is reported for some rows only, either as once, few or many, or as a class for expanded clones.

j_gene: TRBJ1-6
v_gene: TRBV7-8
abundance: -
d_gene: -
CDR3aa: CASSSRRNSPLHF
CDR3nt: TGTGCCAGCAGCTCACGCAGAAATTCACCCCTCCACTTT

j_gene: TRBJ1-2
v_gene: TRBV3-1/TRBV3-2
abundance: once
d_gene: -
CDR3aa: CASGNDGVRYTF
CDR3nt: TGTGCCAGTGGAAACGACGGAGTCCGCTACACCTTC

j_gene: TRBJ2-5
v_gene: TRBV5-1
abundance: once
d_gene: -
CDR3aa: CASSKESDTVETQYF
CDR3nt: TGCGCCAGCAGCAAGGAATCGGACACGGTGGAGACCCAGTACTTC

j_gene: TRBJ1-5
v_gene: TRBV6-5
abundance: -
d_gene: -
CDR3aa: CASSRIQGTRPQHF
CDR3nt: TGTGCCAGCAGCCGCATTCAAGGGACTCGGCCCCAGCATTTT

j_gene: TRBJ2-2
v_gene: TRBV18
abundance: -
d_gene: TRBD2
CDR3aa: CASSRTSGTNTGELFF
CDR3nt: TGTGCCAGCTCGCGGACTAGCGGGACGAACACCGGGGAGCTGTTTTTT

j_gene: TRBJ2-7
v_gene: TRBV19
abundance: -
d_gene: TRBD1
CDR3aa: CASSMGGQGTVEQYF
CDR3nt: TGTGCCAGTAGTATGGGGGGACAGGGGACGGTAGAGCAGTACTTC

j_gene: TRBJ2-5
v_gene: TRBV2
abundance: -
d_gene: TRBD1
CDR3aa: CASSRIDRGQETQYF
CDR3nt: TGTGCCAGCAGCCGAATCGACAGGGGGCAAGAGACCCAGTACTTC

j_gene: TRBJ2-7
v_gene: TRBV19
abundance: -
d_gene: -
CDR3aa: CASSVSTSSYEQYF
CDR3nt: TGTGCCAGTAGTGTCAGTACTAGCAGCTACGAGCAGTACTTC

j_gene: TRBJ1-1
v_gene: TRBV9
abundance: -
d_gene: TRBD1
CDR3aa: CASRPGQGVPGTEAFF
CDR3nt: TGTGCCAGCAGACCGGGACAGGGAGTCCCTGGGACTGAAGCTTTCTTT

j_gene: TRBJ1-5
v_gene: TRBV6-6
abundance: -
d_gene: -
CDR3aa: CASSGTGTGPQHF
CDR3nt: TGTGCCAGCAGTGGCACAGGGACGGGGCCCCAGCATTTT

j_gene: TRBJ2-5
v_gene: TRBV10-2
abundance: -
d_gene: TRBD2
CDR3aa: CASSEFLAGVTGTQYF
CDR3nt: TGCGCCAGCAGTGAGTTTCTAGCGGGGGTTACTGGGACCCAGTACTTC

j_gene: TRBJ2-3
v_gene: TRBV25-1
abundance: -
d_gene: TRBD1
CDR3aa: CASRGDRGRGDTQYF
CDR3nt: TGTGCCAGCAGGGGTGACAGGGGGCGAGGAGATACGCAGTATTTT

j_gene: TRBJ1-2
v_gene: TRBV30
abundance: -
d_gene: -
CDR3aa: CAWSADHKRGYTF
CDR3nt: TGTGCCTGGAGTGCCGACCATAAGCGAGGCTACACCTTC

j_gene: TRBJ2-1
v_gene: TRBV5-4
abundance: -
d_gene: -
CDR3aa: CASSYKTGSSYNEQFF
CDR3nt: TGTGCCAGCAGTTACAAGACAGGAAGCTCCTACAATGAGCAGTTCTTC

j_gene: TRBJ1-5
v_gene: TRBV6-2/TRBV6-3
abundance: -
d_gene: -
CDR3aa: CASSQGQPQHF
CDR3nt: TGTGCCAGCAGCCAGGGGCAGCCCCAGCATTTT

j_gene: TRBJ2-3
v_gene: TRBV6-5
abundance: -
d_gene: -
CDR3aa: CASSYGKRTDTQYF
CDR3nt: TGTGCCAGCAGTTACGGAAAGCGAACAGATACGCAGTATTTT

j_gene: TRBJ2-7
v_gene: TRBV15
abundance: once
d_gene: TRBD1
CDR3aa: CATSRDLPGQGYEQYF
CDR3nt: TGTGCCACCAGCAGAGATCTTCCCGGACAGGGTTACGAGCAGTACTTC

j_gene: TRBJ2-1
v_gene: TRBV7-9
abundance: -
d_gene: TRBD2
CDR3aa: CASTISGGSYNEQFF
CDR3nt: TGTGCCAGCACCATTAGCGGGGGTTCTTACAATGAGCAGTTCTTC

j_gene: TRBJ2-1
v_gene: TRBV7-8
abundance: -
d_gene: TRBD1
CDR3aa: CASSPQGPGKGARTSSYNEQFF
CDR3nt: TGTGCCAGCAGCCCCCAGGGGCCAGGGAAGGGGGCCAGGACGAGCTCCTACAATGAGCAGTTCTTC

j_gene: TRBJ1-5
v_gene: TRBV25-1
abundance: -
d_gene: -
CDR3aa: CASSESTGGDQPQHF
CDR3nt: TGTGCCAGCAGTGAATCAACAGGCGGAGATCAGCCCCAGCATTTT

j_gene: TRBJ1-5
v_gene: TRBV19
abundance: -
d_gene: -
CDR3aa: CASIEGLNQPQHF
CDR3nt: TGTGCCAGTATAGAGGGACTCAATCAGCCCCAGCATTTT

j_gene: TRBJ2-7
v_gene: TRBV14
abundance: -
d_gene: -
CDR3aa: CASSRQPSYEQYF
CDR3nt: TGTGCCAGCAGCCGCCAACCCAGCTACGAGCAGTACTTC

j_gene: TRBJ1-1
v_gene: TRBV5-4
abundance: -
d_gene: -
CDR3aa: CASSFRNTEAFF
CDR3nt: TGTGCCAGCAGCTTTAGGAACACTGAAGCTTTCTTT

j_gene: TRBJ1-5
v_gene: TRBV2
abundance: -
d_gene: -
CDR3aa: CASSLDSASNQPQHF
CDR3nt: TGTGCCAGCAGTTTGGACAGTGCCAGCAATCAGCCCCAGCATTTT

j_gene: TRBJ2-7
v_gene: TRBV6-5
abundance: -
d_gene: -
CDR3aa: CASSYAGYEQYF
CDR3nt: TGTGCCAGCAGTTACGCGGGATACGAGCAGTACTTC

j_gene: TRBJ2-5
v_gene: TRBV5-4
abundance: -
d_gene: -
CDR3aa: CASSNTDKQETQYF
CDR3nt: TGTGCCAGCAGCAATACCGACAAGCAAGAGACCCAGTACTTC

j_gene: TRBJ2-5
v_gene: TRBV2
abundance: -
d_gene: TRBD1
CDR3aa: CASTPTGSRETQYF
CDR3nt: TGTGCCAGCACCCCGACAGGGAGCCGGGAGACCCAGTACTTC

j_gene: TRBJ2-1
v_gene: TRBV6-5
abundance: -
d_gene: -
CDR3aa: CASRSFYNEQFF
CDR3nt: TGTGCCAGCAGGTCATTCTACAATGAGCAGTTCTTC

j_gene: TRBJ2-7
v_gene: TRBV2
abundance: -
d_gene: -
CDR3aa: CASSEARNSYEQYF
CDR3nt: TGTGCCAGCAGTGAAGCGCGAAACTCCTACGAGCAGTACTTC

j_gene: TRBJ2-1
v_gene: TRBV14
abundance: -
d_gene: TRBD1
CDR3aa: CASSRLTGTGLLYEQFF
CDR3nt: TGTGCCAGCAGCCGTCTGACCGGGACAGGGCTCCTCTATGAGCAGTTCTTC

j_gene: TRBJ1-5
v_gene: TRBV11-2
abundance: once
d_gene: -
CDR3aa: CASSLDRGGNQPQHF
CDR3nt: TGTGCCAGCAGCTTAGACAGGGGAGGCAATCAGCCCCAGCATTTT

j_gene: TRBJ2-1
v_gene: TRBV19
abundance: -
d_gene: -
CDR3aa: CASSIGPTGSSYNEQFF
CDR3nt: TGTGCCAGTAGTATAGGCCCCACGGGGAGCTCCTACAATGAGCAGTTCTTC

j_gene: TRBJ2-7
v_gene: TRBV21-1
abundance: once
d_gene: -
CDR3aa: CASIWRGRCYEQYF
CDR3nt: TGTGCCAGCATCTGGAGAGGGAGGTGCTACGAGCAGTACTTC

j_gene: TRBJ2-1
v_gene: TRBV7-8
abundance: -
d_gene: TRBD2
CDR3aa: CASSSPSSGRMNEQFF
CDR3nt: TGTGCCAGCAGCTCGCCCTCCAGCGGGAGGATGAATGAGCAGTTCTTC

j_gene: TRBJ2-7
v_gene: TRBV19
abundance: -
d_gene: TRBD1
CDR3aa: CASSTTGGAVPYEQYF
CDR3nt: TGTGCCAGTAGCACGACAGGGGGCGCGGTCCCCTACGAGCAGTACTTC

j_gene: TRBJ2-5
v_gene: TRBV6-5
abundance: once
d_gene: TRBD2
CDR3aa: CASSYFSGGPWETQYF
CDR3nt: TGTGCCAGCAGTTACTTTAGCGGGGGGCCCTGGGAGACCCAGTACTTC

j_gene: TRBJ2-7
v_gene: TRBV5-1
abundance: -
d_gene: -
CDR3aa: CASSSLLAGDNEQYF
CDR3nt: TGCGCCAGCAGCTCGCTTCTGGCAGGGGACAACGAGCAGTACTTC

j_gene: TRBJ1-4
v_gene: TRBV19
abundance: -
d_gene: -
CDR3aa: CAKINRNSTNEKLFF
CDR3nt: TGTGCCAAAATTAACAGGAATTCAACTAATGAAAAACTGTTTTTT

j_gene: TRBJ1-1
v_gene: TRBV5-5
abundance: once
d_gene: TRBD1
CDR3aa: CASRGTGQGNTEAFF
CDR3nt: TGTGCCAGCAGGGGAACAGGACAGGGTAACACTGAAGCTTTCTTT

j_gene: TRBJ2-7
v_gene: TRBV6-2/TRBV6-3
abundance: -
d_gene: TRBD2
CDR3aa: CASSHTGLAGAGYEQYF
CDR3nt: TGTGCCAGCAGTCACACGGGACTAGCGGGAGCGGGCTACGAGCAGTACTTC

j_gene: TRBJ1-5
v_gene: TRBV18
abundance: -
d_gene: -
CDR3aa: CASSPIDRSNQPQHF
CDR3nt: TGTGCCAGCTCACCAATCGACAGGAGCAATCAGCCCCAGCATTTT

j_gene: TRBJ2-3
v_gene: TRBV2
abundance: -
d_gene: -
CDR3aa: CASSGNRVQGDTQYF
CDR3nt: TGTGCCAGCAGCGGAAACCGGGTCCAGGGAGATACGCAGTATTTT

j_gene: TRBJ1-4
v_gene: TRBV4-1
abundance: -
d_gene: -
CDR3aa: CASSRQANEKLFF
CDR3nt: TGCGCCAGCAGCCGACAAGCTAATGAAAAACTGTTTTTT

j_gene: TRBJ2-1
v_gene: TRBV2
abundance: -
d_gene: TRBD1
CDR3aa: CASRTGFQEQFF
CDR3nt: TGTGCCAGCAGGACAGGGTTCCAGGAGCAGTTCTTC

j_gene: TRBJ1-2
v_gene: TRBV12-3/TRBV12-4
abundance: -
d_gene: -
CDR3aa: CASSLPGEHGYTF
CDR3nt: TGTGCCAGCAGTCTCCCCGGGGAGCATGGCTACACCTTC

j_gene: TRBJ1-2
v_gene: TRBV6-1
abundance: -
d_gene: TRBD1
CDR3aa: CASSDTGDHGYTF
CDR3nt: TGTGCCAGCAGTGACACAGGGGACCATGGCTACACCTTC

j_gene: TRBJ2-2
v_gene: TRBV19
abundance: once
d_gene: -
CDR3aa: CASSIGRLNLGGELFF
CDR3nt: TGTGCCAGTAGTATAGGGAGACTTAACTTGGGTGGGGAGCTGTTTTTT

j_gene: TRBJ2-7
v_gene: TRBV3-1/TRBV3-2
abundance: -
d_gene: TRBD2
CDR3aa: CASSSILGGSFYEQYF
CDR3nt: TGTGCCAGCAGCTCAATACTCGGCGGGAGTTTTTACGAGCAGTACTTC

j_gene: TRBJ1-1
v_gene: TRBV20-1
abundance: -
d_gene: -
CDR3aa: CSASGRGAFF
CDR3nt: TGCAGTGCTAGTGGTCGCGGAGCTTTCTTT

j_gene: TRBJ1-1
v_gene: TRBV30
abundance: -
d_gene: -
CDR3aa: CAWNARWNTEAFF
CDR3nt: TGTGCCTGGAATGCTAGATGGAACACTGAAGCTTTCTTT

j_gene: TRBJ1-2
v_gene: TRBV5-5
abundance: -
d_gene: -
CDR3aa: CASSYRVLDGYTF
CDR3nt: TGTGCCAGCAGCTACAGGGTCTTGGATGGCTACACCTTC

j_gene: TRBJ2-7
v_gene: TRBV15
abundance: -
d_gene: -
CDR3aa: CATSRGEADSPYEQYF
CDR3nt: TGTGCCACCAGCAGAGGGGAAGCGGACAGCCCCTACGAGCAGTACTTC

j_gene: TRBJ1-5
v_gene: TRBV7-2
abundance: -
d_gene: TRBD1
CDR3aa: CASSSWDRGQPQHF
CDR3nt: TGTGCCAGCAGCTCGTGGGACAGGGGACAGCCCCAGCATTTT

j_gene: TRBJ2-3
v_gene: TRBV3-1/TRBV3-2
abundance: -
d_gene: -
CDR3aa: CASSQVWAGTDTQYF
CDR3nt: TGTGCCAGCAGCCAAGTCTGGGCAGGCACAGATACGCAGTATTTT

j_gene: TRBJ1-2
v_gene: TRBV7-7
abundance: -
d_gene: -
CDR3aa: CASTVYGYTF
CDR3nt: TGTGCCAGCACCGTCTATGGCTACACCTTC

j_gene: TRBJ2-1
v_gene: TRBV6-5
abundance: -
d_gene: TRBD1
CDR3aa: CAITGQGDNEQFF
CDR3nt: TGTGCCATCACGGGACAGGGTGACAATGAGCAGTTCTTC

j_gene: TRBJ2-3
v_gene: TRBV5-5
abundance: -
d_gene: TRBD1
CDR3aa: CASRTGTGGTDTQYF
CDR3nt: TGTGCCAGCAGGACCGGGACAGGGGGCACAGATACGCAGTATTTT

j_gene: TRBJ2-6
v_gene: TRBV7-6
abundance: -
d_gene: -
CDR3aa: CASSQNSGANVLTF
CDR3nt: TGTGCCAGCAGCCAGAACTCTGGGGCCAACGTCCTGACTTTC

j_gene: TRBJ1-1
v_gene: TRBV11-3
abundance: few
d_gene: -
CDR3aa: CASSLWGGNTEAFF
CDR3nt: TGTGCCAGCAGCTTGTGGGGGGGAAACACTGAAGCTTTCTTT